This is a list of T cell receptor beta chains from one sample in a study of PD-L1 blockade in urothelial cancer. The protocol was immunoSEQ multiplex PCR, while the TCRdb copy is restricted to in-frame clones and leaves out a portion. The sample holds 40,000 or so clones, approximately 80% seen once. Sequencing used PBMCs, obtained around atezolizumab (anti-PD-L1) treatment. All receptors derive from a man between 65 and 85 years old with urothelial cancer. The CDR3 runs from the conserved cysteine through the conserved F or W. Fields, in order: D gene, V gene, clone size, J gene, CDR3 DNA, CDR3 protein. A D gene is named only where the DNA matches it firmly. Only some rows state a clone size, as once, few, many or a class for expanded clones.

>TRBD1|TRBV5-8|-|TRBJ2-1
TGTGCCAGCAACTTTCCCCCCGGGACAGGCGACAATGAGCAGTTCTTC
CASNFPPGTGDNEQFF
>-|TRBV5-6|-|TRBJ1-5
TGTGCCAGCAGTACTGCAGGCGGGGTGCCCCAGCATTTT
CASSTAGGVPQHF
>TRBD2|TRBV10-1|few|TRBJ2-7
TGCGCCAGCAGTGAGTTCCTAGCGGGGAGCTACGAGCAGTACTTC
CASSEFLAGSYEQYF
>-|TRBV9|-|TRBJ2-2
TGTGCCAGCAGCGTAGAACTGACTAGCGGGGAGCTGTTTTTT
CASSVELTSGELFF
>TRBD2|TRBV30|-|TRBJ2-3
TGTGCCTGGAGCACCGTTCGCGGGAGGGCAACAGATACGCAGTATTTT
CAWSTVRGRATDTQYF
>-|TRBV11-3|-|TRBJ2-1
TGTGCCAGCAGCTTAGGAGGAGGGGGCTCGAATGAGCAGTTCTTC
CASSLGGGGSNEQFF
>-|TRBV29-1|few|TRBJ2-1
TGCAGCGCCGACACTCACGGCAGGGGGGCCTACAATGAGCAGTTCTTC
CSADTHGRGAYNEQFF
>TRBD1|TRBV4-3|-|TRBJ1-4
TGCGCCAGCAGCTTTACAGGGGCAAATGAAAAACTGTTTTTT
CASSFTGANEKLFF
>-|TRBV11-2|-|TRBJ2-7
TGTGCCAGCAGCTTGGTCGTCGGCGAGCAGTACTTC
CASSLVVGEQYF
>-|TRBV15|-|TRBJ2-7
TGTGCCACCAGCAATATACAGGGTAGCTCCTACGAGCAGTACTTC
CATSNIQGSSYEQYF
>-|TRBV4-2|-|TRBJ1-1
TGTGCCAGCAGCCAAGAACTGGTAAGAGAGACTGAAGCTTTCTTT
CASSQELVRETEAFF
>TRBD1|TRBV28|-|TRBJ2-2
TGTGCCAGCAGTCCTCGGACAGGGAGGTCAACCGGGGAGCTGTTTTTT
CASSPRTGRSTGELFF
>TRBD1|TRBV2|-|TRBJ1-5
TGTGCCAGCAGACCAGGGACAGGGTATAGCAATCAGCCCCAGCATTTT
CASRPGTGYSNQPQHF
>-|TRBV19|few|TRBJ1-5
TGTGCCAGTAGTATAGATCGGGCTGGACAGACCTTCTATCAGCCCCAGCATTTT
CASSIDRAGQTFYQPQHF
>TRBD1|TRBV6-6|-|TRBJ2-6
TGTGCCAGCAGCCCGACAGGGTGGGGGGCCAACGTCCTGACTTTC
CASSPTGWGANVLTF
>-|TRBV18|-|TRBJ1-4
TGTGCCAGCTCACCTAAAAACATCTTCGATGAAAAACTGTTTTTT
CASSPKNIFDEKLFF
>TRBD1|TRBV27|-|TRBJ1-1
TGTGCCAGCAGTAGGCATCGGACAGGGGGAACTGAAGCTTTCTTT
CASSRHRTGGTEAFF
>TRBD1|TRBV7-6|-|TRBJ1-1
TGTGCCAGCAGCTTACTTCCGGGACAGGGACCTGAAGCTTTCTTT
CASSLLPGQGPEAFF
>TRBD2|TRBV5-1|-|TRBJ2-3
TGCGCCAGCAGCAAGGGACTAGCGGTGCTGGAGGATACGCAGTATTTT
CASSKGLAVLEDTQYF
>-|TRBV4-3|-|TRBJ2-5
TGCGCCAGCAGCCAAGATTTCGGTTTTGAAGAGACCCAGTACTTC
CASSQDFGFEETQYF
>-|TRBV5-1|-|TRBJ2-3
TGCGCCAGCAGTAAGACGGCGGGAAGCACAGATACGCAGTATTTT
CASSKTAGSTDTQYF
>TRBD1|TRBV27|-|TRBJ2-3
TGTGCCAGCCTCAACAAGGGGGCCGAAGTCACAGATACGCAGTATTTT
CASLNKGAEVTDTQYF
>TRBD2|TRBV5-1|-|TRBJ2-1
TGCGCCAGCAGCTTGCGCTTGGGAGGACTAGCGGGAACCAATGAGCAGTTCTTC
CASSLRLGGLAGTNEQFF
>-|TRBV6-5|-|TRBJ1-1
TGTGCCAGCAGTTTGCTCGGGTACACTGAAGCTTTCTTT
CASSLLGYTEAFF
>-|TRBV9|-|TRBJ1-2
TGTGCCAGCAGCGTAGGACAGGTTAACTATGGCTACACCTTC
CASSVGQVNYGYTF
>-|TRBV29-1|-|TRBJ1-5
TGCAGCGTTCGCGTACAGGGAAATCAGCCCCAGCATTTT
CSVRVQGNQPQHF
>TRBD1|TRBV7-7|-|TRBJ2-3
TGTGCCAGCAGCTCGGACAGGGGAGATACGCAGTATTTT
CASSSDRGDTQYF
>TRBD1|TRBV19|-|TRBJ1-2
TGTGCCAGTGGCGGTTCAGGGGGCGCATATGGCTACACCTTC
CASGGSGGAYGYTF